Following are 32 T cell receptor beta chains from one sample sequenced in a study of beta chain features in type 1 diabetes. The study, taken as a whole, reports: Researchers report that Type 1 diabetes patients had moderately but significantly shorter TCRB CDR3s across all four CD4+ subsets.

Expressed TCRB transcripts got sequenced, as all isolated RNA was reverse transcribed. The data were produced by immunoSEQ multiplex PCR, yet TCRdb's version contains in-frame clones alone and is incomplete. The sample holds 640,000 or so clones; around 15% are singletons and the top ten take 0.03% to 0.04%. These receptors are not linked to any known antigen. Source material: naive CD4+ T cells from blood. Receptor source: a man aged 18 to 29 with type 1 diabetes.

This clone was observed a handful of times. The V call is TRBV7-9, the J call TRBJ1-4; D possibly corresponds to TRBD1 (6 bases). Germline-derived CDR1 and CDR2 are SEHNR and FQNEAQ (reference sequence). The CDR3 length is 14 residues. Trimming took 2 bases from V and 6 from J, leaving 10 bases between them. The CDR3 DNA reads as TGTGCCAGCAGCTTAAACAGGGCGGATGAAAAACTGTTTTTT. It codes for CASSLNRADEKLFF.

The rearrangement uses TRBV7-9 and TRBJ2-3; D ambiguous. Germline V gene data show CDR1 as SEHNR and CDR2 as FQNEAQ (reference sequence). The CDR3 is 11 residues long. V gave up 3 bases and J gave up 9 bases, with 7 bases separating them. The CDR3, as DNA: TGTGCCAGCAGCTTTGTAGAGACGCAGTATTTT. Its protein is CASSFVETQYF.

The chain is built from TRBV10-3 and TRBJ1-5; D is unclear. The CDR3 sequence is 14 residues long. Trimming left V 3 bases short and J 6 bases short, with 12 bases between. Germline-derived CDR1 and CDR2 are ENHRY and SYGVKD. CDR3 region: CAISDPKTSQPQHF. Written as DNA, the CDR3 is TGTGCCATCAGTGACCCGAAGACGAGTCAGCCCCAGCATTTT.

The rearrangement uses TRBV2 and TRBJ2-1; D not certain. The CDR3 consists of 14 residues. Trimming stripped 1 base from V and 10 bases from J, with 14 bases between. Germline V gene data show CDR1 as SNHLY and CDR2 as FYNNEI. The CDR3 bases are TGTGCCAGCAGTGAAGGGGTGGGGTTAAGCGAGCAGTTCTTC. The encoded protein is CASSEGVGLSEQFF.

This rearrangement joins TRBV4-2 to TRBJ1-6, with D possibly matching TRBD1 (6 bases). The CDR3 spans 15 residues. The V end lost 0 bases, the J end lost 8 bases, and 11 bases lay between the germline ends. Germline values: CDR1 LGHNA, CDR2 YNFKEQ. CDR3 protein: CASSQDRGGYSPLHF. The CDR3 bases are TGTGCCAGCAGCCAAGACCGTGGGGGCTATTCACCCCTCCACTTT.

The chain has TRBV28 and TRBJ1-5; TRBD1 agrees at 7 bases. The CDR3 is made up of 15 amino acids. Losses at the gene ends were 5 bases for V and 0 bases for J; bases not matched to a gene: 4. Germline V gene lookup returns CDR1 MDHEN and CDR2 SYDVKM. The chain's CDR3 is CASSTGDYSNQPQHF. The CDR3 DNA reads TGTGCCAGCAGTACAGGGGATTATAGCAATCAGCCCCAGCATTTT. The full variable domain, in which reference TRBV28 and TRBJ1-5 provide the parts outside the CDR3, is DVKVTQSSRYLVKRTGEKVFLECVQDMDHENMFWYRQDPGLGLRLIYFSYDVKMKEKGDIPEGYSVSREKKERFSLILESASTNQTSMYLCASSTGDYSNQPQHFGDGTRLSIL.

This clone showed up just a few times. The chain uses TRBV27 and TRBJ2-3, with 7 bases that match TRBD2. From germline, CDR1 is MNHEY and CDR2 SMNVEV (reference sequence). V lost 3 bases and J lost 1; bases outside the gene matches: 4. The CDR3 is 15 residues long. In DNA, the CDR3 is TGTGCCAGCAGTTTCATGGGAGGGGGCACAGATACGCAGTATTTT. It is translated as CASSFMGGGTDTQYF.

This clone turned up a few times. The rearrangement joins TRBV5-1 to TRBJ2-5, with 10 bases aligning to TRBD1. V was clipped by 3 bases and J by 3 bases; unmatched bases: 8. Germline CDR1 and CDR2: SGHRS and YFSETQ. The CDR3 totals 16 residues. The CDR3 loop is CASSYRQGAVEETQYF. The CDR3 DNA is TGCGCCAGCAGCTATCGACAGGGGGCGGTGGAAGAGACCCAGTACTTC.

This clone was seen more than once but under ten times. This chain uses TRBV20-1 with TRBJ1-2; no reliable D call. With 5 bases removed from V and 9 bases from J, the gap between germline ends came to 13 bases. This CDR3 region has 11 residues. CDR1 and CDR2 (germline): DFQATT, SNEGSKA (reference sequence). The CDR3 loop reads CSAHPRESYTF. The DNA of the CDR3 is TGCAGTGCTCACCCTAGGGAGAGCTACACCTTC.

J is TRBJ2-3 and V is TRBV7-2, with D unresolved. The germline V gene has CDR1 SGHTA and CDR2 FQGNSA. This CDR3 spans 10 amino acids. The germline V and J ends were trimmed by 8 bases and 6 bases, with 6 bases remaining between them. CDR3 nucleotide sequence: TGTGCCAGCGAAAGGGATACGCAGTATTTT. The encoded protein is CASERDTQYF.

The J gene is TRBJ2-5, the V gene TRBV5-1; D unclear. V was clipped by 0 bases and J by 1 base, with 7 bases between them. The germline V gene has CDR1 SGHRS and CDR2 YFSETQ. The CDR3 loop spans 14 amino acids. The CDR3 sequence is CASSLDSLQETQYF. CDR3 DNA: TGCGCCAGCAGCTTGGACAGTCTCCAAGAGACCCAGTACTTC.

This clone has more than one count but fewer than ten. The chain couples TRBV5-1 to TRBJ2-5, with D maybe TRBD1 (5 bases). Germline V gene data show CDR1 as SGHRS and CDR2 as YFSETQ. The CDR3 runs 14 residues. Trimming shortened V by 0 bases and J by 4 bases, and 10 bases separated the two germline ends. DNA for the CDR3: TGCGCCAGCAGCTTGGCCCCAAGGGGAGAGACCCAGTACTTC. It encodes CASSLAPRGETQYF.

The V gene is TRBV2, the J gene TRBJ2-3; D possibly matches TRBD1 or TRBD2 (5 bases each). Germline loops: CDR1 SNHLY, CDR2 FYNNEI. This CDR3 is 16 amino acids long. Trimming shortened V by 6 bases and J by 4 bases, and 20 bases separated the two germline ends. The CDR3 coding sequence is TGTGCCAGCAGCGGAGGTGGGGCGCTTAACTCAGATACGCAGTATTTT. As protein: CASSGGGALNSDTQYF. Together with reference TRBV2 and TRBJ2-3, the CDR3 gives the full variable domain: EPEVTQTPSHQVTQMGQEVILRCVPISNHLYFYWYRQILGQKVEFLVSFYNNEISEKSEIFDDQFSVERPDGSNFTLKIRSTKLEDSAMYFCASSGGGALNSDTQYFGPGTRLTVL.

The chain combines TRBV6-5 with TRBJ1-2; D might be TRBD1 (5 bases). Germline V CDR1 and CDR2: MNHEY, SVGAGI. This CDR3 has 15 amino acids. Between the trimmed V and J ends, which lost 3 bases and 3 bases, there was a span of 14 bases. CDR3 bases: TGTGCCAGCAGTTATTTTTCCGGGACGGACTATGGCTACACCTTC. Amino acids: CASSYFSGTDYGYTF.

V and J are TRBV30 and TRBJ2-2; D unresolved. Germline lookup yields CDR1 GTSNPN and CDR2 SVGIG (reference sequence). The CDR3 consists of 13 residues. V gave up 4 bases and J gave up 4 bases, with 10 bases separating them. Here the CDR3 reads CAWTPTSTGELFF. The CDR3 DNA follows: TGTGCCTGGACCCCAACAAGCACCGGGGAGCTGTTTTTT.

For the CDR3, the DNA is TGTGCCAGCAGTTTAGGGTGGGAGACAGATACGCAGTATTTT. Its translation is CASSLGWETDTQYF. The rearrangement joins TRBV6-5 to TRBJ2-3; perhaps TRBD2 as D (5 bases). The CDR3 has 14 amino acids. Germline V gives CDR1 MNHEY, CDR2 SVGAGI. V shed 4 bases and J shed 3 bases, with 11 bases lying between them.

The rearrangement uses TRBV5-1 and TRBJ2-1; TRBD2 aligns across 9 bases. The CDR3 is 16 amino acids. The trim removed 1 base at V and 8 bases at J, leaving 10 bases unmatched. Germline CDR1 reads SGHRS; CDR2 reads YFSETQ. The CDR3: CASSLPSSGRYDEQFF. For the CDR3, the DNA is TGCGCCAGCAGCTTGCCATCCAGCGGGAGGTATGATGAGCAGTTCTTC.

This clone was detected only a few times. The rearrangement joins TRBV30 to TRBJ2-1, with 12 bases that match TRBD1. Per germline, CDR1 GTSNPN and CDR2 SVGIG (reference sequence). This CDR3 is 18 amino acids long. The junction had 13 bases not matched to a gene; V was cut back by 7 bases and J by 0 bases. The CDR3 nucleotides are TGTGCCTTAAAAGGGACAGGGGGCTCAAGCGGCTCCTACAATGAGCAGTTCTTC. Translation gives CALKGTGGSSGSYNEQFF.

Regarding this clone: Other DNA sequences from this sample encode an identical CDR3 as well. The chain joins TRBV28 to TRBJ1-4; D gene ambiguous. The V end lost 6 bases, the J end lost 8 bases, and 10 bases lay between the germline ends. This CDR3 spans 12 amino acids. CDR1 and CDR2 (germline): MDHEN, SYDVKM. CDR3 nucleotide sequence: TGTGCCAGCAGCTTACTTGGGGAAAAACTGTTTTTT. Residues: CASSLLGEKLFF.

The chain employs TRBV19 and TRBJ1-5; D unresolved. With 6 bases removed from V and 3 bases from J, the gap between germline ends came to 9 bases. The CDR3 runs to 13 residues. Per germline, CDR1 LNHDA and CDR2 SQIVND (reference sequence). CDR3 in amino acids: CASSDRVNQPQHF. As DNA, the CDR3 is TGTGCCAGTAGCGACCGAGTCAATCAGCCCCAGCATTTT.

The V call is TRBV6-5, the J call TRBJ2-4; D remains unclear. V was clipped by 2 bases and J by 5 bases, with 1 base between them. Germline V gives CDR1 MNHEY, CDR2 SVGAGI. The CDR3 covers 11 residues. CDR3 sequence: CASSYQNIQYF. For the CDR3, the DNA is TGTGCCAGCAGTTACCAAAACATTCAGTACTTC.

CDR3 residues: CASTSDGGRNEQFF. The CDR3 DNA follows: TGTGCCAGCACGTCGGACGGAGGTAGGAATGAGCAGTTCTTC. J is TRBJ2-1 and V is TRBV2, with TRBD2 as a possible D gene (5 bases). Germline V gene lookup returns CDR1 SNHLY and CDR2 FYNNEI. The CDR3 has 14 amino acids. The ends were cut back, 7 bases at V and 7 bases at J, with 17 bases in the middle. Together with reference TRBV2 and TRBJ2-1, the CDR3 gives the full variable domain: EPEVTQTPSHQVTQMGQEVILRCVPISNHLYFYWYRQILGQKVEFLVSFYNNEISEKSEIFDDQFSVERPDGSNFTLKIRSTKLEDSAMYFCASTSDGGRNEQFFGPGTRLTVL.

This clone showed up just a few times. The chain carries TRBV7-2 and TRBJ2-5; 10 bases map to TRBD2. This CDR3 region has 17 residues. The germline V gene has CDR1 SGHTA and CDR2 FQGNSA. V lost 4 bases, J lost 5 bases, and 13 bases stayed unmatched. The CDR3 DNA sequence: TGTGCCAGCAGCTCCCCAGCGGGGGGGCGGGGGGCGGAGACCCAGTACTTC. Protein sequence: CASSSPAGGRGAETQYF.

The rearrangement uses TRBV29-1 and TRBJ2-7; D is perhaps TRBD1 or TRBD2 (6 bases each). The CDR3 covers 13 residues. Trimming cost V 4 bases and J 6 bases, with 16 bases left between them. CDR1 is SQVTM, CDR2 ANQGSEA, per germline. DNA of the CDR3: TGCAGCGTTGGGAGGGGGTCGTCTCGCGAGCAGTACTTC. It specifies CSVGRGSSREQYF.

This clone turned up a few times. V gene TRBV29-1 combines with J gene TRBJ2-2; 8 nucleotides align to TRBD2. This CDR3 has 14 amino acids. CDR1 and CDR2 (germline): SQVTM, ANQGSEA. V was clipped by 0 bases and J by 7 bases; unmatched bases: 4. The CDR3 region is CSVEERGEDGELFF. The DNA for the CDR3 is TGCAGCGTTGAAGAGCGGGGGGAAGACGGGGAGCTGTTTTTT.

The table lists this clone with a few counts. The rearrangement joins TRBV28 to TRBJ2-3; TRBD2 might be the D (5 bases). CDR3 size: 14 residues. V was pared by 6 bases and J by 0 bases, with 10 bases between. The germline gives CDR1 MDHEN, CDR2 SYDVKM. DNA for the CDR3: TGTGCCAGCAGCACGTCGGGGAGCACAGATACGCAGTATTTT. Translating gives CASSTSGSTDTQYF.

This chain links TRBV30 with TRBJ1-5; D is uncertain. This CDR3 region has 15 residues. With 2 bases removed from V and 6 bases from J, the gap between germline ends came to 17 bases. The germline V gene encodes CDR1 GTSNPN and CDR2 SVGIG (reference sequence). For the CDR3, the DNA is TGTGCCTGGAGTACGGACTTTTCGGCGGGTCAGCCCCAGCATTTT. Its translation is CAWSTDFSAGQPQHF.

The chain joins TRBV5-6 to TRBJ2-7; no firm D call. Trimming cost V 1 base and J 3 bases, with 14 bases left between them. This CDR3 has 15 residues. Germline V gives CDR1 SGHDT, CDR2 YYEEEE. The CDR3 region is CASSLYWSTGYEQYF. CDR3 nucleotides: TGTGCCAGCAGCTTGTACTGGTCGACGGGCTACGAGCAGTACTTC.

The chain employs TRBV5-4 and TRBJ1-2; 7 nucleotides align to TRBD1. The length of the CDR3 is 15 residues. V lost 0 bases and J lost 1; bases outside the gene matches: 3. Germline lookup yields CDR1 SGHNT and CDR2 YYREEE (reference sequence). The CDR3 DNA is TGTGCCAGCAGCTTGGGGACAGGAAGTAACTATGGCTACACCTTC. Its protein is CASSLGTGSNYGYTF.

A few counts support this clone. The CDR3 sequence is CASSLGFFGTQRNTEAFF. DNA for the CDR3: TGTGCCAGCAGCTTAGGTTTTTTCGGGACCCAAAGAAACACTGAAGCTTTCTTT. The chain has TRBV7-9 and TRBJ1-1, with D maybe TRBD1 (5 bases). The CDR3 has 18 residues. From germline, CDR1 is SEHNR and CDR2 FQNEAQ (reference sequence). Trimming stripped 1 base from V and 2 bases from J, with 20 bases between.

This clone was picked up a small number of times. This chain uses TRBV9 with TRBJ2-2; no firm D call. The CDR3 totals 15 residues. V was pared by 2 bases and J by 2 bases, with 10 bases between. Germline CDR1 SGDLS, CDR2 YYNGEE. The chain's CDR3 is CASSVGWENTGELFF. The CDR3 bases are TGTGCCAGCAGCGTCGGTTGGGAAAACACCGGGGAGCTGTTTTTT.

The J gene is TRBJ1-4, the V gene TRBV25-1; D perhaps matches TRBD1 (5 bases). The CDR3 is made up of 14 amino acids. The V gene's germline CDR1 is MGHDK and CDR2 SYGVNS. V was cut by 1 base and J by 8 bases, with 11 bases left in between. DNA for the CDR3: TGTGCCAGCAGTGAATTAGGGGCGGGAGAAAAACTGTTTTTT. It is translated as CASSELGAGEKLFF.